The 4 T cell receptor beta chains reported below all come from one sample, sequenced in a study of blood T cells in healthy people across ages. The second PCR ran roughly 6 to 12 cycles with a sample-barcoded 5' primer and J-beta primers. Via MiXCR, TCRdb re-called the 5' RACE reads, giving one row per CDR3 protein. Among over 1,200,000 distinct CDR3 sequences listed, 59% were seen once. Sequencing was done on a sample of blood. These receptors were obtained from a man aged 18 to 35 in good health.

The CDR3 coding sequence is TGCAGTGCTAGATTAACAGGGAGGAACGAGCAGTACTTC. Its translation: CSARLTGRNEQYF. The chain combines TRBV20-1 with TRBJ2-7; D is tentatively TRBD1 or TRBD2 (6 bases each). Per the germline V gene, CDR1 is DFQATT and CDR2 is SNEGSKA (reference sequence). The CDR3 loop spans 13 amino acids. V dropped 2 bases and J dropped 5 bases, with 13 bases sitting between them.

CDR3 DNA: TGTGCCAGCAGCGTAGTAGGGACTAGCTTGGGTGGAGAGACCCAGTACTTC. It translates to CASSVVGTSLGGETQYF. The rearrangement links TRBV9 to TRBJ2-5; TRBD2 matches 9 bases. The CDR3 is made up of 17 amino acids. Germline values: CDR1 SGDLS, CDR2 YYNGEE. V lost 0 bases and J lost 4; bases outside the gene matches: 10.

The chain carries TRBV20-1 and TRBJ2-3, with 8 positions matching TRBD1. Germline lookup yields CDR1 DFQATT and CDR2 SNEGSKA (reference sequence). The CDR3 has 15 residues. Unmatched junction bases numbered 6, after V lost 4 bases and J lost 0 bases. The CDR3 spells CSAMIRGRSTDTQYF. The CDR3 DNA is TGCAGTGCTATGATCAGGGGGCGAAGCACAGATACGCAGTATTTT.

The chain is built from TRBV7-2 and TRBJ2-5; D is possibly TRBD1 or TRBD2 (5 bases each). This CDR3 has 15 residues. V was clipped by 0 bases and J by 5 bases, with 13 bases between them. The germline V gene has CDR1 SGHTA and CDR2 FQGNSA. The CDR3 bases are TGTGCCAGCAGCTTAGCCTTTGCGAGGGGCGAGACCCAGTACTTC. Encoded protein: CASSLAFARGETQYF.